This passage covers 10 T cell receptor beta chains from one sample sequenced in a study of T cell responses to AZD1222 COVID-19 vaccine. Produced via immunoSEQ multiplex PCR; TCRdb's table is partial and in-frame only. The sample records roughly 120,000 clones, 70% to 90% being singletons. The source was peripheral blood, collected on day 0 of AZD1222 vaccination. The source is an adult in good health.

The rearrangement links TRBV10-3 to TRBJ1-5; TRBD1 aligns across 7 bases. In germline, CDR1 is ENHRY, CDR2 SYGVKD. This CDR3 spans 15 amino acids. V shed 4 bases and J 0 bases; nucleotides not matched to a gene: 3. The DNA of the CDR3 is TGTGCCATCAGTGCCGGGGACAGTAGCAATCAGCCCCAGCATTTT. It is translated as CAISAGDSSNQPQHF.

V and J are TRBV18 and TRBJ1-1, with D possibly being TRBD1 (5 bases). V shed 4 bases and J shed 5 bases, with 14 bases lying between them. The CDR3 is 14 residues long. The germline CDR1 and CDR2 sequences are KGHSH and LQKENI. The DNA of the CDR3 is TGTGCCAGCTCACAAGCCCAGGGTGCTACTGAAGCTTTCTTT. Amino acids: CASSQAQGATEAFF.

This clone was detected once. This chain connects TRBV6-4 to TRBJ2-2; the D is unclear. Trimming took off 1 base at V and 6 bases at J, with 6 bases between the two ends. From germline, CDR1 is MRHNA and CDR2 SNTAGT. There are 13 residues in the CDR3. The CDR3 spells CASSDFQAGELFF. The CDR3, as DNA: TGTGCCAGCAGTGACTTCCAGGCCGGGGAGCTGTTTTTT.

The V gene is TRBV19, the J gene TRBJ1-5; TRBD1 might be the D (6 bases). This CDR3 contains 13 residues. V lost 6 bases and J 6 bases, leaving 12 bases between the germline ends. CDR1 is LNHDA and CDR2 is SQIVND in the germline V gene (reference sequence). This CDR3 is CASSTDRSQPQHF. CDR3 coding DNA: TGTGCCAGTAGCACTGACAGGTCTCAGCCCCAGCATTTT.

This clone has just a few counts. The rearrangement joins TRBV3-1 (or the pseudogene TRBV3-2) to TRBJ2-4; no reliable D call. The CDR3 extends over 14 amino acids. Per germline, CDR1 LGHDT and CDR2 YNNKEL (reference sequence). V was cut by 1 base and J by 1 base, with 5 bases left in between. The CDR3 DNA sequence: TGTGCCAGCAGCCAAGTGTGGGCCAAAAACATTCAGTACTTC. As protein: CASSQVWAKNIQYF.

In its sample, this clone was seen once. The chain recombines TRBV15 with TRBJ2-3; no firm D call. Trimming pared 5 bases from V and 2 bases from J, leaving 11 bases between. This CDR3 region has 14 residues. Per the germline V gene, CDR1 is LNHNV and CDR2 is YYDKDF (reference sequence). CDR3 protein: CATSQLSFTDTQYF. CDR3 DNA: TGTGCCACCAGCCAACTTAGTTTCACAGATACGCAGTATTTT.

This chain connects TRBV5-4 to TRBJ2-5; 12 bases agree with TRBD2. The V segment lost 6 bases and the J segment 1 base; nucleotides outside the gene matches: 7. CDR1 and CDR2 (germline): SGHNT, YYREEE (reference sequence). This CDR3 has 16 residues. CDR3 sequence reads: CASTSSGRAAQETQYF. The DNA for the CDR3 is TGTGCCAGCACCTCTAGCGGGAGGGCCGCCCAAGAGACCCAGTACTTC.

The V and J genes are TRBV6-2 or TRBV6-3 and TRBJ1-1; unclear D gene. Looked up from germline, CDR1 is MNHEY and CDR2 is SVGEGT. This CDR3 spans 13 amino acids. Trimming left V 2 bases short and J 2 bases short, with 6 bases between. CDR3 loop: CASSYADNTEAFF. CDR3 coding DNA: TGTGCCAGCAGTTACGCGGACAACACTGAAGCTTTCTTT.

The chain employs TRBV10-3 and TRBJ2-1; possibly TRBD2 for D (5 bases). V lost 2 bases to trimming and J lost 15 bases, with 14 bases between them. CDR1 is ENHRY, CDR2 SYGVKD, per germline. This CDR3 is built from 12 residues. The chain's CDR3 is CAISETNGVGFF. The CDR3 nucleotides read TGTGCCATCAGTGAGACAAACGGGGTGGGGTTCTTC.

This clone was seen a single time. The J gene is TRBJ2-1, the V gene TRBV27, with TRBD2 matching 8 bases. The CDR3 has 17 amino acids. The V and J ends lost 6 bases and 6 bases, in that order; junction bases with no gene match: 16. Germline values: CDR1 MNHEY, CDR2 SMNVEV (reference sequence). The CDR3 region is CASSLLAGLGFVNEQFF. In DNA form, the CDR3 reads TGTGCCAGCAGCCTCCTGGCGGGACTAGGGTTCGTCAATGAGCAGTTCTTC.